This TCR beta chain came from a study of CD8 T cells in ankylosing spondylitis. The study's findings and limits: One TCR beta motif, made up of several highly homologous variants, appeared characteristic of ankylosing spondylitis blood. Clones linked to the disease showed a CD8+ phenotype. They occurred at relatively low frequencies in peripheral blood. Earlier work had already found some motif variants in reactive arthritis synovial fluid and blood. Disease-linked clones reportedly concentrated significantly in matched ankylosing spondylitis synovial fluid.

Germline values: CDR1 SGHKS, CDR2 YYEKEE (reference sequence). CDR3 size: 13 residues. The V end was cut by 0 bases, the J end by 5 bases, with 8 bases between. This clonotype was detected ten times or more. Its antigen is not known. TCRdb re-analysed the 5' RACE reads in MiXCR, keeping a single row per CDR3 protein. This table holds 750,000 to 850,000 distinct CDR3 sequences, about 11% found once. The chain joins TRBV5-5 to TRBJ1-2; D is unclear. This receptor was obtained from a male donor with ankylosing spondylitis. Input material: blood, either unsorted or a sorted T cell fraction (not recorded which). The CDR3 loop reads CASSLEVGYGYTF. For the CDR3, the DNA is TGTGCCAGCAGCTTGGAGGTGGGGTATGGCTACACCTTC.